Each of the 15 T cell receptor beta chains below was sequenced from the same sample in a study of blood T cell repertoires in COVID-19. Profiled with immunoSEQ multiplex PCR; TCRdb holds only in-frame clones, not every one. This sample has approximately 80,000 clones; 90% occur once, and the top ten carry around 0.97%. The sequenced sample consisted of peripheral blood. The receptors stem from a woman in her fifties or sixties in a cohort sampled during active COVID-19.

The gene calls are TRBV6-5 and TRBJ2-7, with D tentatively TRBD1 (6 bases). With 6 bases removed from V and 6 bases from J, the gap between germline ends came to 18 bases. Germline V gene lookup returns CDR1 MNHEY and CDR2 SVGAGI. The CDR3 contains 14 residues. The CDR3 DNA reads TGTGCCAGCAGCTTAAGACAGGCCGCCACCGAGCAGTACTTC. Translating it yields CASSLRQAATEQYF.

This sequence joins TRBV30 and TRBJ1-3; weak D call: TRBD1 (6 bases). Trimming stripped 3 bases from V and 4 bases from J, with 10 bases between. The CDR3 spans 13 residues. Germline CDR1 GTSNPN, CDR2 SVGIG (reference sequence). The CDR3 nucleotides are TGTGCCTGGAGCCCCACAGGGGGAAACACCATATATTTT. Its protein product is CAWSPTGGNTIYF.

V usage is TRBV11-2 and J usage is TRBJ2-3; possibly TRBD2 for D (6 bases). There are 18 residues in the CDR3. Germline V gene lookup returns CDR1 SGHAT and CDR2 FQNNGV. V was trimmed by 2 bases and J by 1 base, leaving 19 bases between them. In DNA form, the CDR3 reads TGTGCCAGCAGCTTAAGAGGCGGGACCCCCGAGGGCACAGATACGCAGTATTTT. As protein: CASSLRGGTPEGTDTQYF.

The rearrangement links TRBV19 to TRBJ2-1; unclear D gene. V lost 3 bases to trimming and J lost 5 bases, with 14 bases between them. CDR1 and CDR2 (germline): LNHDA, SQIVND (reference sequence). This CDR3 contains 15 residues. The CDR3 region has the DNA TGTGCCAGTAGTATCCGGCGGCCAACGAACAATGAGCAGTTCTTC. Its translation: CASSIRRPTNNEQFF.

The chain is built from TRBV5-1 and TRBJ2-5, with TRBD1 matching over 10 bases. The germline CDR1 and CDR2 sequences are SGHRS and YFSETQ. V shed 4 bases, J shed 6 bases, and the junction held 21 bases outside the gene matches. The CDR3 sequence is 19 residues long. Here the CDR3 DNA reads TGCGCCAGCAGCACCGGGGTGGGACAGGGGATTAAACTTGGGAAGACCCAGTACTTC. It codes for CASSTGVGQGIKLGKTQYF.

V gene TRBV19 combines with J gene TRBJ1-4, with D unresolved. The CDR3 sequence is 14 residues long. Per germline, CDR1 LNHDA and CDR2 SQIVND (reference sequence). Trimming took off 7 bases at V and 5 bases at J, with 14 bases between the two ends. The CDR3 is CASTGGLLNEKLFF. The CDR3 bases are TGTGCCAGTACGGGAGGATTGCTAAATGAAAAACTGTTTTTT.

The chain is built from TRBV18 and TRBJ2-7; D may be TRBD1 (6 bases). The CDR3 runs 17 residues. Trimming pared 3 bases from V and 3 bases from J, leaving 21 bases between. The V gene's germline CDR1 is KGHSH and CDR2 LQKENI. This chain's CDR3 is CASSPLGPQGTNYEQYF. For the CDR3, the DNA is TGTGCCAGCTCACCCCTGGGGCCTCAGGGGACCAACTACGAGCAGTACTTC.

The V call is TRBV9, the J call TRBJ2-7; D unclear. Trimming removed 0 bases from V and 1 base from J, with 11 bases in between. Germline V CDR1 and CDR2: SGDLS, YYNGEE. The CDR3 has 15 residues. This chain's CDR3 is CASSVDTGPSYEQYF. Here the CDR3 DNA reads TGTGCCAGCAGCGTAGACACGGGTCCTTCCTACGAGCAGTACTTC.

In DNA, the CDR3 is TGTGCCAGCAGCTTAGATCCCCCCGGGGGAGCGGGAGGTGGAGGGGCCAACGTCCTGACTTTC. It codes for CASSLDPPGGAGGGGANVLTF. The J gene is TRBJ2-6, the V gene TRBV7-6; the match to TRBD2 covers 9 bases. The trim removed 1 base at V and 4 bases at J, leaving 17 bases unmatched. The CDR3 is 21 amino acids. Germline V CDR1 and CDR2: SGHVS, FNYEAQ. The full variable domain, its missing parts supplied by reference TRBV7-6 and TRBJ2-6, is GAGVSQSPRYKVTKRGQDVALRCDPISGHVSLYWYRQALGQGPEFLTYFNYEAQQDKSGLPNDRFSAERPEGSISTLTIQRTEQRDSAMYRCASSLDPPGGAGGGGANVLTFGAGSRLTVL.

This rearrangement joins TRBV5-1 to TRBJ2-5, with 8 bases identical to TRBD1. CDR1 and CDR2 from the germline V gene are SGHRS and YFSETQ. With 5 bases clipped from V and 5 bases from J, the junction kept 8 bases outside the gene matches. The CDR3 consists of 14 residues. CDR3 loop: CASRAGTGPETQYF. Written as DNA, the CDR3 is TGCGCCAGCAGAGCCGGGACAGGACCCGAGACCCAGTACTTC.

The J gene is TRBJ1-1, the V gene TRBV27, with D possibly TRBD1 on 6 matching bases. Looked up from germline, CDR1 is MNHEY and CDR2 is SMNVEV (reference sequence). The CDR3 has 12 residues. V was trimmed by 8 bases and J by 0 bases, leaving 7 bases between them. CDR3 nucleotides: TGTGCCAGCGGGGGCATGAACACTGAAGCTTTCTTT. Protein product: CASGGMNTEAFF.

The V and J genes are TRBV19 and TRBJ2-7; D possibly corresponds to TRBD2 (5 bases). The CDR3 extends over 16 amino acids. V shed 3 bases and J shed 3 bases, with 18 bases lying between them. In germline, CDR1 is LNHDA, CDR2 SQIVND (reference sequence). CDR3 loop: CASSIALQSEGYEQYF. As DNA, the CDR3 is TGTGCCAGTAGTATTGCACTCCAATCCGAGGGCTACGAGCAGTACTTC.

CDR3 amino acids: CASSQGDRVNEKLFF. The CDR3 coding sequence is TGTGCCAGCAGCCAAGGGGACAGGGTTAATGAAAAACTGTTTTTT. V gene TRBV4-2 combines with J gene TRBJ1-4, with 9 bases matching TRBD1. The V segment lost 1 base and the J segment 4 bases; nucleotides outside the gene matches: 1. Germline CDR1 reads LGHNA; CDR2 reads YNFKEQ. CDR3 length equals 15 residues.

The count of this clone is one. The junction differs from germline at one of its ends, possibly a read error. V usage is TRBV27 and J usage is TRBJ1-2, with 8 bases lining up with TRBD1. From germline, CDR1 is MNHEY and CDR2 SMNVEV (reference sequence). CDR3 length: 12 amino acids. The CDR3 sequence is CASSFPRDRLVF. CDR3 nucleotide sequence: TGTGCCAGCAGTTTCCCTCGGGACAGGCTGGTCTTC.

The gene calls are TRBV7-9 and TRBJ2-1, with 10 bases aligning to TRBD1. From germline, CDR1 is SEHNR and CDR2 FQNEAQ (reference sequence). After removal of 3 bases from V and 2 bases from J, the junction contained 4 bases not matched to a gene. The CDR3 contains 16 residues. The DNA for the CDR3 is TGTGCCAGCAGCTTCACGGGACAGGGGACCTACAATGAGCAGTTCTTC. It translates to CASSFTGQGTYNEQFF. Filled out from reference TRBV7-9 and TRBJ2-1, the complete variable domain reads DTGVSQNPRHKITKRGQNVTFRCDPISEHNRLYWYRQTLGQGPEFLTYFQNEAQLEKSRLLSDRFSAERPKGSFSTLEIQRTEQGDSAMYLCASSFTGQGTYNEQFFGPGTRLTVL.